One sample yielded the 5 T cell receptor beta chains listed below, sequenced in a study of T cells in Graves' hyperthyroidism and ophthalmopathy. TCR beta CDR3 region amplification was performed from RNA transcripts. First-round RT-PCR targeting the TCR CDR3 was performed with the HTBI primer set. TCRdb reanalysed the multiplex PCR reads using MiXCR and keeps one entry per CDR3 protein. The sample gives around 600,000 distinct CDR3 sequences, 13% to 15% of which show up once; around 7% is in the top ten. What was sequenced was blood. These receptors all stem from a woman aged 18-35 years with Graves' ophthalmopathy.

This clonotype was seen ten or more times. CDR3: CSVDRGGTGELFF. DNA of the CDR3: TGCAGCGTGGACAGGGGAGGCACCGGGGAGCTGTTTTTT. This chain connects TRBV29-1 to TRBJ2-2, with TRBD1 identical over 9 bases. This CDR3 comprises 13 residues. In germline, CDR1 is SQVTM, CDR2 ANQGSEA. The ends lost 6 bases at V and 4 bases at J; junction bases unmatched: 3.

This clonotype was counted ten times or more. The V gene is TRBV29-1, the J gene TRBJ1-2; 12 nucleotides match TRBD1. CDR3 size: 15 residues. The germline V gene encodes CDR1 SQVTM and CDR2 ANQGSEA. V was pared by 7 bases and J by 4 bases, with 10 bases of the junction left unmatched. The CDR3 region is CSARDRGPGIYGYTF. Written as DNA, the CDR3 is TGCAGCGCCCGGGACAGGGGGCCTGGTATCTATGGCTACACCTTC.

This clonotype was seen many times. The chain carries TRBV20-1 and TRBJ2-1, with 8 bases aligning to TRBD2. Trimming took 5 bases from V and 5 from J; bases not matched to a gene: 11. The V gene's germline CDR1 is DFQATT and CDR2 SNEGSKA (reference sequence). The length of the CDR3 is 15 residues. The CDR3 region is CSAYHVSGTHNEQFF. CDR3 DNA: TGCAGTGCTTATCATGTTAGCGGGACTCACAATGAGCAGTTCTTC.

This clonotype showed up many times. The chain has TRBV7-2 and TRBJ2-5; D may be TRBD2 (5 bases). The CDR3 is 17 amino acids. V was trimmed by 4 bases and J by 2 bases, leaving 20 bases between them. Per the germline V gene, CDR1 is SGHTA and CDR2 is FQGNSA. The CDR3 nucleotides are TGTGCCAGCAGCTCCCCAGCGGCCGATTGGAGGCAAGAGACCCAGTACTTC. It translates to CASSSPAADWRQETQYF.

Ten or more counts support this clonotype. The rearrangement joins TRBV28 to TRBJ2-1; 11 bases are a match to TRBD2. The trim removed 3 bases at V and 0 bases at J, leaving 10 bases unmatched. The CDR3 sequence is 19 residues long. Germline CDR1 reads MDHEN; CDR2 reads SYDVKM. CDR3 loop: CASSFPLTSGMSSYNEQFF. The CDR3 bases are TGTGCCAGCAGTTTCCCCTTGACTAGCGGGATGAGCTCCTACAATGAGCAGTTCTTC.